The 22 T cell receptor beta chains in this list originate from one sample, sequenced in a study of identifying expanded T cells in peripheral blood (dated by TCRdb to about 2019). Receptors were amplified or captured by the immunoSEQ multiplex PCR assay. TCRdb carries this immuneACCESS record with in-frame sequences only. Its versions omit some clonotypes, under half of them owing to an unresolved V gene in the studies checked, with the rest unexplained. Here the sample has more than 75,000 clones; approximately 83% occur a single time. The leading ten clones occupy around 5.2% of the sample. Sequenced material: blood. Receptors originate from a person between 18 and 75 years old in good health.

This clone was detected only a few times. V is TRBV25-1 and J is TRBJ1-1; D gene ambiguous. The CDR3 totals 11 residues. The germline gives CDR1 MGHDK, CDR2 SYGVNS. V was cut by 4 bases and J by 5 bases, with 5 bases left in between. The CDR3 is CASSAATEAFF. The CDR3 DNA sequence: TGTGCCAGCAGTGCCGCGACTGAAGCTTTCTTT.

The chain recombines TRBV29-1 with TRBJ2-7, with TRBD1 matching over 11 bases. In germline, CDR1 is SQVTM, CDR2 ANQGSEA. Trimming removed 7 bases from V and 3 bases from J; junction bases left unmatched: 8. This CDR3 comprises 14 residues. CDR3 region: CSGVMGQGGYEQYF. The CDR3 nucleotides read TGCAGCGGTGTAATGGGACAGGGGGGCTACGAGCAGTACTTC.

The rearrangement links TRBV5-1 to TRBJ1-6; weak D call: TRBD1 (5 bases). The germline V gene has CDR1 SGHRS and CDR2 YFSETQ. V lost 1 base, J lost 9 bases, and 14 bases lay in between. CDR3 size: 15 residues. Here the CDR3 reads CASSLNGVGASPLHF. CDR3 bases: TGCGCCAGCAGCTTGAATGGGGTCGGGGCTTCACCCCTCCACTTT. Supplemented by reference TRBV5-1 and TRBJ1-6, the full variable domain reads KAGVTQTPRYLIKTRGQQVTLSCSPISGHRSVSWYQQTPGQGLQFLFEYFSETQRNKGNFPGRFSGRQFSNSRSEMNVSTLELGDSALYLCASSLNGVGASPLHFGNGTRLTVT.

The chain has TRBV11-2 and TRBJ1-5; D unclear. Germline CDR1 is SGHAT and CDR2 is FQNNGV. CDR3 size: 14 residues. Between the trimmed V and J ends, which lost 2 bases and 5 bases, there was a span of 10 bases. CDR3 protein: CASSLSGDYQPQHF. The CDR3 DNA is TGTGCCAGCAGCTTAAGCGGAGACTATCAGCCCCAGCATTTT.

The count of this clone is one. V is TRBV14 and J is TRBJ1-1, with TRBD1 matching over 12 bases. CDR1 is SGHDN, CDR2 FVKESK, per germline. J lost 5 bases, V lost 4 bases, and 8 bases had no gene match. The CDR3 has 16 residues. The CDR3 region has the DNA TGTGCCAGCAGCCTACTGTGGGGACAGGGGGCGACTGAAGCTTTCTTT. Translating gives CASSLLWGQGATEAFF.

This sequence joins TRBV30 and TRBJ2-6; no reliable D call. This CDR3 comprises 11 residues. CDR1 and CDR2 (germline): GTSNPN, SVGIG (reference sequence). V shed 1 base and J shed 5 bases, with 0 bases lying between them. CDR3 sequence (DNA): TGTGCCTGGAGTGGGGCCAACGTCCTGACTTTC. Its protein is CAWSGANVLTF.

This rearrangement joins TRBV2 to TRBJ1-1, with D possibly matching TRBD1 (6 bases). CDR3 length: 14 amino acids. Germline CDR1 SNHLY, CDR2 FYNNEI. Trimming left V 5 bases short and J 1 base short, with 11 bases between. This CDR3 is CASSPTGTNTEAFF. The CDR3 DNA follows: TGTGCCAGCAGTCCAACAGGGACGAACACTGAAGCTTTCTTT.

There are a few counts of this clone. The chain employs TRBV6-5 and TRBJ2-7; unclear D gene. The V end lost 0 bases, the J end lost 4 bases, and 7 bases lay between the germline ends. CDR3 size: 13 residues. Per germline, CDR1 MNHEY and CDR2 SVGAGI. CDR3 sequence reads: CASSYSSLYEQYF. In nucleotides, the CDR3 is TGTGCCAGCAGTTACTCGTCTCTATACGAGCAGTACTTC.

This clone was detected only once. The chain carries TRBV7-2 and TRBJ2-7, with 9 bases aligning to TRBD1. The CDR3 sequence is 13 residues long. CDR1 and CDR2 from the germline V gene are SGHTA and FQGNSA. The V segment lost 5 bases and the J segment 5 bases; nucleotides outside the gene matches: 4. CDR3 DNA: TGTGCCAGCAGCCGGCGGGACAGGGACGAGCAGTACTTC. Amino acids: CASSRRDRDEQYF.

The rearrangement uses TRBV11-3 and TRBJ1-1; TRBD1 aligns across 9 bases. V shed 4 bases and J 4 bases; nucleotides not matched to a gene: 7. CDR1 and CDR2 (germline): SGHNT, YENEEA. The CDR3 is 15 residues long. Written as DNA, the CDR3 is TGTGCCAGCAGCTCGAGGGGACAGGGAGTCACTGAAGCTTTCTTT. It yields the protein CASSSRGQGVTEAFF.

The V gene is TRBV2, the J gene TRBJ2-2; D might be TRBD1 (6 bases). V shed 6 bases and J shed 5 bases, with 10 bases lying between them. Germline V lookup: CDR1 SNHLY, CDR2 FYNNEI. The CDR3 extends over 13 amino acids. The CDR3 nucleotides read TGTGCCAGCAGATCCCAGGGGACCGGGGAGCTGTTTTTT. Translating it yields CASRSQGTGELFF. The full variable domain, rest sourced from reference TRBV2 and TRBJ2-2, is EPEVTQTPSHQVTQMGQEVILRCVPISNHLYFYWYRQILGQKVEFLVSFYNNEISEKSEIFDDQFSVERPDGSNFTLKIRSTKLEDSAMYFCASRSQGTGELFFGEGSRLTVL.

The chain is built from TRBV6-5 and TRBJ1-2; 11 bases map to TRBD1. The V segment lost 0 bases and the J segment 4 bases; nucleotides outside the gene matches: 1. CDR1 is MNHEY and CDR2 is SVGAGI in the germline V gene. The CDR3 length is 15 residues. The chain's CDR3 is CASSYSGQGVYGYTF. CDR3 DNA: TGTGCCAGCAGTTACTCGGGACAGGGGGTCTATGGCTACACCTTC.

The chain carries TRBV4-1 and TRBJ1-5, with D uncertain. From germline, CDR1 is MGHRA and CDR2 YSYEKL. CDR3 length equals 15 residues. Deletions cut 4 bases from V and 3 bases from J, with 13 bases between. For the CDR3, the DNA is TGCGCCAGCAGCCTTAGTAACAGCCACAATCAGCCCCAGCATTTT. Translating gives CASSLSNSHNQPQHF.

The CDR3 reads CASSQGQGIPEAFF. DNA for the CDR3: TGCGCCAGCTCTCAGGGACAGGGGATCCCTGAAGCTTTCTTT. This chain joins TRBV5-1 and TRBJ1-1; 10 nucleotides line up with TRBD1. CDR3 length: 14 residues. CDR1 is SGHRS, CDR2 YFSETQ, per germline. With 7 bases clipped from V and 6 bases from J, the junction kept 9 bases outside the gene matches.

This clone occurred a few times. The gene calls are TRBV5-1 and TRBJ1-2; 10 nucleotides match TRBD1. CDR1 and CDR2 from the germline V gene are SGHRS and YFSETQ. The junction had 7 bases not matched to a gene; V was cut back by 4 bases and J by 7 bases. CDR3 length: 14 residues. The CDR3 bases are TGCGCCAGCAGCGGAACCGGGACAGGGGCTGGCTACACCTTC. It yields the protein CASSGTGTGAGYTF.

In this sample, this clone turned up once. This chain joins TRBV6-6 and TRBJ1-5; 7 bases map to TRBD1. This CDR3 has 15 residues. Germline-derived CDR1 and CDR2 are MNHNY and SVGAGI (reference sequence). V was clipped by 5 bases and J by 3 bases; unmatched bases: 7. This CDR3 is CASSRHTGDNQPQHF. The CDR3 region has the DNA TGTGCCAGCAGTAGACATACAGGGGACAATCAGCCCCAGCATTTT.

This chain links TRBV28 with TRBJ2-7; D assignment may be TRBD1 or TRBD2 (5 bases each). The germline V and J ends were trimmed by 4 bases and 5 bases, with 18 bases remaining between them. The germline gives CDR1 MDHEN, CDR2 SYDVKM. CDR3 size: 15 residues. CDR3: CASSWADGTANEQYF. DNA of the CDR3: TGTGCCAGCAGTTGGGCGGACGGGACGGCTAACGAGCAGTACTTC.

The CDR3 is CASSPDSAGLNTEAFF. CDR3 DNA sequence: TGCGCCAGCAGCCCGGACAGCGCCGGATTGAACACTGAAGCTTTCTTT. V gene TRBV4-3 combines with J gene TRBJ1-1; tentatively, D is TRBD1 (6 bases). Trimming shortened V by 4 bases and J by 0 bases, and 15 bases separated the two germline ends. Germline loops: CDR1 LGHNA, CDR2 YSLEER. The CDR3 contains 16 residues.

The chain employs TRBV9 and TRBJ2-3, with 13 bases that match TRBD2. The CDR3 covers 20 residues. Germline loops: CDR1 SGDLS, CDR2 YYNGEE. The V gene end was trimmed by 0 bases and the J gene end by 2 bases; junction bases not matched to a gene: 12. This CDR3 reads CASSVGWGLAGSSITDTQYF. Here the CDR3 DNA reads TGTGCCAGCAGCGTAGGATGGGGACTAGCGGGGTCCAGTATCACAGATACGCAGTATTTT.

The V and J genes are TRBV14 and TRBJ2-3; D might be TRBD2 (6 bases). The germline V gene encodes CDR1 SGHDN and CDR2 FVKESK. V was pared by 8 bases and J by 2 bases, with 20 bases between. CDR3 length: 16 amino acids. CDR3 bases: TGTGCCAGCGGCAGCCGGGACTCTCATATCACAGATACGCAGTATTTT. Translated: CASGSRDSHITDTQYF.

V and J are TRBV29-1 and TRBJ2-1; D gene ambiguous. Per germline, CDR1 SQVTM and CDR2 ANQGSEA. V lost 4 bases and J lost 5, with 9 bases in between. CDR3 size: 12 residues. The CDR3 bases are TGCAGCGTTGGAAGGGTAGACAATGAGCAGTTCTTC. The encoded protein is CSVGRVDNEQFF.

This clone was counted only a few times. J is TRBJ1-6 and V is TRBV9; D may be TRBD1 (6 bases). Germline CDR1 and CDR2: SGDLS and YYNGEE. There are 15 residues in the CDR3. Trimming shortened V by 4 bases and J by 6 bases, and 14 bases separated the two germline ends. This chain's CDR3 is CASSPQGRGNSPLHF. The CDR3 DNA follows: TGTGCCAGCAGCCCCCAGGGGAGGGGTAATTCACCCCTCCACTTT.